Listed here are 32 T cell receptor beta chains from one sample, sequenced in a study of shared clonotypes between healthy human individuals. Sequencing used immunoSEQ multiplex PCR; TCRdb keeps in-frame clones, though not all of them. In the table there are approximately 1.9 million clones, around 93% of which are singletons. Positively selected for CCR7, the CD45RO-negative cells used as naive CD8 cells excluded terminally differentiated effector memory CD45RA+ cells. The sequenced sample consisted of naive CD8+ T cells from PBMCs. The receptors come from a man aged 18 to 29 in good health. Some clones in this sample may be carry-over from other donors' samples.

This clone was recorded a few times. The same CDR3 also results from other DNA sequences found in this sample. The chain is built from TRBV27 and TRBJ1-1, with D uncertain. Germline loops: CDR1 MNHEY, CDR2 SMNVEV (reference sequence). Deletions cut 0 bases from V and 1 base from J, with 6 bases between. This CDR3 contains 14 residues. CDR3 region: CASSLSPENTEAFF. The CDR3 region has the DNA TGTGCCAGCAGTTTATCGCCGGAGAACACTGAAGCTTTCTTT.

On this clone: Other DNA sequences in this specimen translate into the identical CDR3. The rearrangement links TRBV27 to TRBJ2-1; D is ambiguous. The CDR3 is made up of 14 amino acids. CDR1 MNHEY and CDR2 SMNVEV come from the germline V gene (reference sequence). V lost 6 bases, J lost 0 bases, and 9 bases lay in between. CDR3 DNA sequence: TGTGCCAGCAGCCCCTTCAGCTCCTACAATGAGCAGTTCTTC. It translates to CASSPFSSYNEQFF.

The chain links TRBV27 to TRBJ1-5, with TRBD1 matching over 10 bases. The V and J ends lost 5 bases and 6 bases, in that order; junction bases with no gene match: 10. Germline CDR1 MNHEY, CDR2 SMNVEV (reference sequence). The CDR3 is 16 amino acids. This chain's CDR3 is CASSPLTGGLTQPQHF. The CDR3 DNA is TGTGCCAGCAGTCCCCTGACAGGGGGCCTAACTCAGCCCCAGCATTTT.

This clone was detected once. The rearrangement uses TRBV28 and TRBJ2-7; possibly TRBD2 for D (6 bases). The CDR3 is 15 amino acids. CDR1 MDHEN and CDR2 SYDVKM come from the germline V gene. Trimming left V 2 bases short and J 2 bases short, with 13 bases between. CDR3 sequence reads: CASSLRTGSTYEQYF. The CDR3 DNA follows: TGTGCCAGCAGTTTACGTACCGGGAGTACCTACGAGCAGTACTTC.

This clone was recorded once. CDR3 DNA sequence: TGTGCCAGCAGCTTGGGATCGTCGACAGGAACCTACGAGCAGTACTTC. Its protein is CASSLGSSTGTYEQYF. This chain links TRBV5-8 with TRBJ2-7, with D possibly TRBD1 on 6 matching bases. Trimming took off 0 bases at V and 2 bases at J, with 15 bases between the two ends. The germline CDR1 and CDR2 sequences are SGHTS and YDEGEE. The CDR3 spans 16 residues.

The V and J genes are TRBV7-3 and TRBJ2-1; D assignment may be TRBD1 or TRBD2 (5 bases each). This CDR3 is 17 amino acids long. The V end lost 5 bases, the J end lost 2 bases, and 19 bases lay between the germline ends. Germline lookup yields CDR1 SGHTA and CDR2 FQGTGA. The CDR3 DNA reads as TGTGCCAGCAGCCATGGGACCCACAAAAGTCCCTACAATGAGCAGTTCTTC. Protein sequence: CASSHGTHKSPYNEQFF.

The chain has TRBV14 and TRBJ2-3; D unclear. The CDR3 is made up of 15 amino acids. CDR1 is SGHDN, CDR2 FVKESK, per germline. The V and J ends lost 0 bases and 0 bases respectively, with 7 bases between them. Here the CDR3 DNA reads TGTGCCAGCAGCCAAGATAGCCCGAGCACAGATACGCAGTATTTT. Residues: CASSQDSPSTDTQYF.

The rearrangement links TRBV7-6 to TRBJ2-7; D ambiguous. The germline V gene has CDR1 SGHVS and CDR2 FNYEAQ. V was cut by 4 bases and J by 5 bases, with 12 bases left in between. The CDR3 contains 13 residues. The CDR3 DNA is TGTGCCAGCAGCTCCGTCCTGGGCCACGAGCAGTACTTC. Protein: CASSSVLGHEQYF. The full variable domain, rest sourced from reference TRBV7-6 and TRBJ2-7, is GAGVSQSPRYKVTKRGQDVALRCDPISGHVSLYWYRQALGQGPEFLTYFNYEAQQDKSGLPNDRFSAERPEGSISTLTIQRTEQRDSAMYRCASSSVLGHEQYFGPGTRLTVT.

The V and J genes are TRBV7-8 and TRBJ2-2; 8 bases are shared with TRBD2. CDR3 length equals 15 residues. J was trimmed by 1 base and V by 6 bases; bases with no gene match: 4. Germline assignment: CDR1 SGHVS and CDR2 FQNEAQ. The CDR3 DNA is TGTGCCAGCAGAGTTAGCGGGATGAACACCGGGGAGCTGTTTTTT. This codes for CASRVSGMNTGELFF.

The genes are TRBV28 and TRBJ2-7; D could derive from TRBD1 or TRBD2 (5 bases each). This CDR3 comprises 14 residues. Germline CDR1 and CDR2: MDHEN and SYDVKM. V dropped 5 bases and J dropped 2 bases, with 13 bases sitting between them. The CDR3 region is CASSPGTLTYEQYF. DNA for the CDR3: TGTGCCAGCAGTCCCGGGACCCTCACCTACGAGCAGTACTTC.

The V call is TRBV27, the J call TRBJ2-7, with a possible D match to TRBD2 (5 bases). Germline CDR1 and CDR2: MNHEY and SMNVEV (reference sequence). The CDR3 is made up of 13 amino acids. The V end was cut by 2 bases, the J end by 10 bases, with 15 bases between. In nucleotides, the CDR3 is TGTGCCAGCAGTTTAAGTAGTGGCGGGCAACAGTACTTC. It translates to CASSLSSGGQQYF.

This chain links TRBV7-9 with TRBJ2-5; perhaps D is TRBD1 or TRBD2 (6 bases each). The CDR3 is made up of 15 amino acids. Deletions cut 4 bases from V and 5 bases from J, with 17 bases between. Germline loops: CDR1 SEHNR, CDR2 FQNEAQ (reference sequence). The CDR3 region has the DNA TGTGCCAGCAGCTCCCCCGGGGGCAGGACGGAGACCCAGTACTTC. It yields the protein CASSSPGGRTETQYF.

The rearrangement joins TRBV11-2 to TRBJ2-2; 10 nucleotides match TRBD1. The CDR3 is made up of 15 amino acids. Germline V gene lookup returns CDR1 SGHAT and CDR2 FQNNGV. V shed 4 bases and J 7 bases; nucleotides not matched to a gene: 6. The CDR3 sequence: CASSSGQGIGGELFF. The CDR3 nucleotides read TGTGCCAGCAGCTCGGGACAGGGGATCGGCGGGGAGCTGTTTTTT.

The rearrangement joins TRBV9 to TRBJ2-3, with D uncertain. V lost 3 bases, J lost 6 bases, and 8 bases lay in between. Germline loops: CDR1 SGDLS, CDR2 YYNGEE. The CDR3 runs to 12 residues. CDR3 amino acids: CASSDGWDTQYF. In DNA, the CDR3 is TGTGCCAGCAGCGATGGATGGGATACGCAGTATTTT.

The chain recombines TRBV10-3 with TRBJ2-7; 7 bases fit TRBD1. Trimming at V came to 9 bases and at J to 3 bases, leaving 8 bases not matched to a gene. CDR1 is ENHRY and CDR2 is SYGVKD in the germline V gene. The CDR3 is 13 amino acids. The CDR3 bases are TGTGCCATAGCAGATCGGGACAGCTACGAGCAGTACTTC. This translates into CAIADRDSYEQYF.

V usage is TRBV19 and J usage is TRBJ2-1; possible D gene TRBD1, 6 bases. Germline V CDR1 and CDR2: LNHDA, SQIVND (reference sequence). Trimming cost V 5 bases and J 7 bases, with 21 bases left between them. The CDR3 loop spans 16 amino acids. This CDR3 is CASSPLPAGAGNEQFF. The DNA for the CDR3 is TGTGCCAGTAGTCCACTCCCGGCAGGGGCCGGGAATGAGCAGTTCTTC. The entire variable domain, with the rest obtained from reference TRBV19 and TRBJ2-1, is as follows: DGGITQSPKYLFRKEGQNVTLSCEQNLNHDAMYWYRQDPGQGLRLIYYSQIVNDFQKGDIAEGYSVSREKKESFPLTVTSAQKNPTAFYLCASSPLPAGAGNEQFFGPGTRLTVL.

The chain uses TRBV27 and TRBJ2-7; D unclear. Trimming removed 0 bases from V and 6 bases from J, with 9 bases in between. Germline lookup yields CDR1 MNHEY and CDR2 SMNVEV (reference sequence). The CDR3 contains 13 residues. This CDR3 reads CASSLSQAAEQYF. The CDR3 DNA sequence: TGTGCCAGCAGTTTATCCCAGGCTGCCGAGCAGTACTTC.

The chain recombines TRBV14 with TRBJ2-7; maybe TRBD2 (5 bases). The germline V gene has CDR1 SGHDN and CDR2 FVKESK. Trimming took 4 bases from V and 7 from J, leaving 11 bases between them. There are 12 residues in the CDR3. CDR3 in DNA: TGTGCCAGCAGCCTAGCCTCGGGAGAGCAGTACTTC. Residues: CASSLASGEQYF.

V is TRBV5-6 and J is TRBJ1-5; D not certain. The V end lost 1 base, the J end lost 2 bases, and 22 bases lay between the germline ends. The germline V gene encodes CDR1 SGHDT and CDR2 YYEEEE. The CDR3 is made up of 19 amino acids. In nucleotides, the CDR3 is TGTGCCAGCAGCTTGTGGCCCCACCATGTTCCACGCGGCAATCAGCCCCAGCATTTT. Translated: CASSLWPHHVPRGNQPQHF.

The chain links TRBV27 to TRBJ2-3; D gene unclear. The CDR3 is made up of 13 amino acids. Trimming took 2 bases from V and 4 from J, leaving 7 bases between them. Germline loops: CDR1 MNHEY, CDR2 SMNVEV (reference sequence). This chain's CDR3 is CASSLIFADTQYF. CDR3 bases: TGTGCCAGCAGTTTAATATTTGCAGATACGCAGTATTTT.

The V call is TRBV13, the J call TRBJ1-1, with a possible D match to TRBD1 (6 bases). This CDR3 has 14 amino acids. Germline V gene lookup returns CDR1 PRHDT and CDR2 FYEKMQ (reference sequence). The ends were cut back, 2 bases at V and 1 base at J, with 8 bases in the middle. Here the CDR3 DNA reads TGTGCCAGCAGCTTACAGGGACAGAACACTGAAGCTTTCTTT. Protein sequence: CASSLQGQNTEAFF.

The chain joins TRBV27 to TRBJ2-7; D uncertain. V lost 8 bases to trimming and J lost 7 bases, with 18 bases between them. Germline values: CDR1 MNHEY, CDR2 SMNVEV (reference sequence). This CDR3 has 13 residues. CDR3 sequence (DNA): TGTGCCAGCGCCGATCTCCCCCTTTGGGAGCAGTACTTC. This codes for CASADLPLWEQYF.

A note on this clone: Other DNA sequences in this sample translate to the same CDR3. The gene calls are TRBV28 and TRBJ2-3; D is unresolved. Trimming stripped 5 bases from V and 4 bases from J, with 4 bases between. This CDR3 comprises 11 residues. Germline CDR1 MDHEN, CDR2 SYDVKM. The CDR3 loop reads CASSLSDTQYF. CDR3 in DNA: TGTGCCAGCAGTCTTTCAGATACGCAGTATTTT.

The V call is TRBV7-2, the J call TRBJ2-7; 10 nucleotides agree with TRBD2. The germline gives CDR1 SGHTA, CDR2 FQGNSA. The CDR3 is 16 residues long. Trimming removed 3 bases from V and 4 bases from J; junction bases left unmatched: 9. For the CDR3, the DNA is TGTGCCAGCAGCTTTACAGCGGGAGGGCCTAGGTACGAGCAGTACTTC. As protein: CASSFTAGGPRYEQYF.

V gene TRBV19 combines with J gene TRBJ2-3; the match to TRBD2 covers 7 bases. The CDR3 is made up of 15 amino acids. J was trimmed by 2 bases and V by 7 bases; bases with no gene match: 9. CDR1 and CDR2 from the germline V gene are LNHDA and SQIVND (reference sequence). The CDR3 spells CASTPPGLNTDTQYF. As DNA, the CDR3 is TGTGCCAGTACCCCACCGGGACTAAACACAGATACGCAGTATTTT.

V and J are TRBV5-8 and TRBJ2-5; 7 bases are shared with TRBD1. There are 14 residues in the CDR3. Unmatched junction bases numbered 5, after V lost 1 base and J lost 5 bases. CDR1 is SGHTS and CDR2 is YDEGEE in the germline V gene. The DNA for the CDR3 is TGTGCCAGCAGCTTGACCGACAGGGAGGAGACCCAGTACTTC. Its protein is CASSLTDREETQYF.

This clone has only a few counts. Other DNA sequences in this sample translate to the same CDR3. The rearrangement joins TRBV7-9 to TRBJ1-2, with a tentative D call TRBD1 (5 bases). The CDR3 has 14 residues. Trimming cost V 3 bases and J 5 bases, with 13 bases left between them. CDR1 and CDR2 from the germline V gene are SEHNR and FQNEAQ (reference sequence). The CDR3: CASSFGQGGYGYTF. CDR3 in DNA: TGTGCCAGCAGCTTTGGGCAGGGTGGTTATGGCTACACCTTC.

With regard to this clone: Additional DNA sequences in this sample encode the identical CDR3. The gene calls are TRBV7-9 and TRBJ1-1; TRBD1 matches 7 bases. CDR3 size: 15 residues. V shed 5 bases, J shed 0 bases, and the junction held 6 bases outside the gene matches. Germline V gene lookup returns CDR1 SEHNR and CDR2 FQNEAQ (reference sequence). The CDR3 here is CASSPRTGMNTEAFF. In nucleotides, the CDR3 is TGTGCCAGCAGCCCCAGGACAGGAATGAACACTGAAGCTTTCTTT.

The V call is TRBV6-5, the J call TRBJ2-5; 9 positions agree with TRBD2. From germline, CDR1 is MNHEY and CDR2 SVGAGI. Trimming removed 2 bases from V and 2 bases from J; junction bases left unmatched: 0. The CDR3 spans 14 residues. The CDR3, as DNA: TGTGCCAGCAGTTACGCGGGAGGGCAAGAGACCCAGTACTTC. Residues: CASSYAGGQETQYF.

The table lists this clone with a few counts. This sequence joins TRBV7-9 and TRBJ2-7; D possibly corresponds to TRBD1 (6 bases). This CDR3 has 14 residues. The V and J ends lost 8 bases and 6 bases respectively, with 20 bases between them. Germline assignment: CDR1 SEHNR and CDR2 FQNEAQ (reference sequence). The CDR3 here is CASDQSGQGREQYF. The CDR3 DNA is TGTGCCAGCGACCAATCGGGGCAGGGGCGCGAGCAGTACTTC.

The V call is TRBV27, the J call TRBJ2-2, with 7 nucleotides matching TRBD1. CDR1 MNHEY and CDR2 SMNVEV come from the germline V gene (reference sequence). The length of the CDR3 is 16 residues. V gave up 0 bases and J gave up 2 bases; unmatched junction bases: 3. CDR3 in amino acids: CASSLSGGVNTGELFF. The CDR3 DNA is TGTGCCAGCAGTTTATCAGGGGGCGTAAACACCGGGGAGCTGTTTTTT.

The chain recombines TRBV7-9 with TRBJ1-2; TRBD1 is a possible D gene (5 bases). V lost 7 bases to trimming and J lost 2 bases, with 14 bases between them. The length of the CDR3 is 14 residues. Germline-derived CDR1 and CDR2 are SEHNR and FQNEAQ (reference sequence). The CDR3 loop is CASKDGTPNYGYTF. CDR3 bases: TGTGCCAGCAAGGATGGGACGCCAAACTATGGCTACACCTTC.